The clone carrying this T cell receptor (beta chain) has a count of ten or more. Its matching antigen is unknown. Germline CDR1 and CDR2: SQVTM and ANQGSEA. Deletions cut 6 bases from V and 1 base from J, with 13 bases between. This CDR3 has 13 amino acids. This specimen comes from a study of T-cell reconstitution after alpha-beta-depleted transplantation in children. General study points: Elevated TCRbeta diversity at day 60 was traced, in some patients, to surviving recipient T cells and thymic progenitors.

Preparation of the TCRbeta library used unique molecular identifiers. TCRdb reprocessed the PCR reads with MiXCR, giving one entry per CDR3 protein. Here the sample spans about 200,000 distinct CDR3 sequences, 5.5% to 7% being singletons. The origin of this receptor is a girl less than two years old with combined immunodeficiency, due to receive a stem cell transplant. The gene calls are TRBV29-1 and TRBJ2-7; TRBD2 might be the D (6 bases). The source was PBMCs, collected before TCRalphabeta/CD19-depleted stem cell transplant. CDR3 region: CSVERDLSYEQYF. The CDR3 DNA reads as TGCAGCGTAGAACGGGACTTGTCCTACGAGCAGTACTTC.